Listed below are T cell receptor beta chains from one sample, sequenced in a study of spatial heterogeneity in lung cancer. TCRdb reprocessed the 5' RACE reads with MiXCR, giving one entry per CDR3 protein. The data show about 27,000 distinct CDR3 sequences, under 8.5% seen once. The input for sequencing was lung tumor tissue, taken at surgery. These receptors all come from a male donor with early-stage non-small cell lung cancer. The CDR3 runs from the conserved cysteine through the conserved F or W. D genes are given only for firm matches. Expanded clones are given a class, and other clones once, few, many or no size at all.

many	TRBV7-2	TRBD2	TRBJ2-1	CASSLLPSGESYNEQFF	TGTGCCAGCAGCTTACTTCCTAGCGGGGAATCCTACAATGAGCAGTTCTTC
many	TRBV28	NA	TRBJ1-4	CASSLTTNEKLFF	TGTGCCAGCAGTTTGACAACTAATGAAAAACTGTTTTTT
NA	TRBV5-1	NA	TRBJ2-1	CASQRPGTNEQFF	TGCGCCAGCCAGCGTCCGGGGACCAATGAGCAGTTCTTC
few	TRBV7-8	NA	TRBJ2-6	CASSLRDRLASGANVLTF	TGTGCCAGCAGCTTAAGGGATAGACTGGCCTCTGGGGCCAACGTCCTGACTTTC
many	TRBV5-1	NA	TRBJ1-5	CASSFEGNQPQHF	TGCGCCAGCAGCTTTGAAGGGAATCAGCCCCAGCATTTT
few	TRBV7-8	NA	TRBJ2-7	CASSLSWQYEQYF	TGTGCCAGCAGCTTATCTTGGCAGTACGAGCAGTACTTC
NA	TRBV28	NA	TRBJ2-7	CASSHTENYEQYF	TGTGCCAGCAGTCACACAGAAAACTACGAGCAGTACTTC
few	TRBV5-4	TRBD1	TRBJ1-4	CASSWGQGDNEKLFF	TGTGCCAGCAGCTGGGGACAGGGCGATAATGAAAAACTGTTTTTT
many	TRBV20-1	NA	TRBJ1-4	CSARDPAEKLFF	TGCAGTGCTAGAGACCCCGCGGAAAAACTGTTTTTT
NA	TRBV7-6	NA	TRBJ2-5	CAGSLTTRGQETQYF	TGTGCCGGCAGCCTCACTACAAGGGGTCAAGAGACCCAGTACTTC
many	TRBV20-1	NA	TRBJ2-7	CSARDSSRGSPYEQYF	TGCAGTGCTAGAGATAGTAGCAGGGGCTCCCCCTACGAGCAGTACTTC
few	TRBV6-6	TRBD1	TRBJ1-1	CASSYSRLGQGPVNTEAFF	TGTGCCAGCAGTTACTCCCGGCTGGGACAGGGACCTGTGAACACTGAAGCTTTCTTT
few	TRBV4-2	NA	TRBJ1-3	CASSHGTDRYTIYF	TGTGCCAGCAGCCACGGGACGGATCGTTACACCATATATTTT
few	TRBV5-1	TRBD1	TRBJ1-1	CASSPPGQSEAFF	TGCGCCAGCAGCCCTCCGGGACAGAGTGAAGCTTTCTTT
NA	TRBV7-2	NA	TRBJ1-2	CASSSASLPVGGYTF	TGTGCCAGCAGCTCCGCCTCTTTACCCGTGGGCGGCTACACCTTC
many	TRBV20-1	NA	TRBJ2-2	CSARRGPNTGELFF	TGCAGTGCTCGTCGGGGGCCTAACACCGGGGAGCTGTTTTTT
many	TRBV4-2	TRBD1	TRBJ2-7	CASSLGTGPYEQYF	TGTGCCAGCAGCCTCGGGACAGGGCCCTACGAGCAGTACTTC
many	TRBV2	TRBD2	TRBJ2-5	CASSDASGGETQYF	TGTGCCAGCAGTGATGCTAGCGGAGGAGAGACCCAGTACTTC
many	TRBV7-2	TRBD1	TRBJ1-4	CASSQGGTAATNEKLFF	TGTGCCAGCAGCCAGGGGGGGACGGCCGCAACTAATGAAAAACTGTTTTTT
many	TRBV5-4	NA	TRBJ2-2	CASSFGMTGELFF	TGTGCCAGCAGCTTTGGAATGACCGGGGAGCTGTTTTTT
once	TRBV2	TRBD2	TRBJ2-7	CASSGPSGVRYEQYF	TGTGCCAGCAGTGGGCCTAGCGGGGTGAGGTACGAGCAGTACTTC
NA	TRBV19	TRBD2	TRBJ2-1	CASLQRGGSEQFF	TGTGCCAGCCTCCAGCGGGGGGGCAGTGAGCAGTTCTTC
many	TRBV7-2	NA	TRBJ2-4	CASSLEAENIQYF	TGTGCCAGCAGCTTAGAGGCAGAAAACATTCAGTACTTC
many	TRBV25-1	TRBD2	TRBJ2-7	CASSASGGTYEQYF	TGTGCCAGCAGTGCTAGCGGGGGGACCTACGAGCAGTACTTC